The 25 T cell receptor beta chains reported below all come from one sample, sequenced in a study of cytomegalovirus exposure and HLA in healthy donors. Both 60 Vbeta primers and 13 Jbeta primers went into the PCR. Clones were sequenced by immunoSEQ multiplex PCR, and TCRdb holds only the in-frame ones, with some missing. The sample consists of some 120,000 clones, roughly two thirds of them appearing once. The sample taken for sequencing was PBMCs. These receptors all stem from a man aged 25-40 years in good health and CMV-seropositive.

For the CDR3, the DNA is TGTGCCAGCAGCTTAAAGGTTCTAGCGGGGGTCGCCGGGGAGCTGTTTTTT. Its protein product is CASSLKVLAGVAGELFF. The chain links TRBV7-8 to TRBJ2-2; 10 positions match TRBD2. The CDR3 covers 17 residues. The V and J ends lost 2 bases and 6 bases, in that order; junction bases with no gene match: 9. CDR1 is SGHVS and CDR2 is FQNEAQ in the germline V gene.

The V and J genes are TRBV7-2 and TRBJ2-1, with TRBD1 as a possible D gene (6 bases). The V gene's germline CDR1 is SGHTA and CDR2 FQGNSA. This CDR3 is built from 13 residues. V was pared by 1 base and J by 10 bases, with 11 bases between. For the CDR3, the DNA is TGTGCCAGCAGCTTAGTGGACAGTTGGGAGCAGTTCTTC. It codes for CASSLVDSWEQFF.

The rearrangement links TRBV19 to TRBJ1-5, with 8 bases identical to TRBD1. This CDR3 has 13 residues. V was pared by 7 bases and J by 6 bases, with 5 bases of the junction left unmatched. CDR1 is LNHDA, CDR2 SQIVND, per germline (reference sequence). CDR3: CASIRGRGQPQHF. The CDR3 region has the DNA TGTGCCAGTATCAGGGGGCGAGGTCAGCCCCAGCATTTT.

This clone appeared once. CDR3: CASSATARSRGMYTDTQYF. In nucleotides, the CDR3 is TGTGCCAGCAGCGCCACAGCCCGGAGCAGGGGGATGTACACAGATACGCAGTATTTT. The rearrangement joins TRBV9 to TRBJ2-3; 7 bases match TRBD1. Germline CDR1 SGDLS, CDR2 YYNGEE. J was trimmed by 2 bases and V by 3 bases; bases with no gene match: 18. The CDR3 extends over 19 amino acids.

V usage is TRBV7-9 and J usage is TRBJ2-7; possible D gene TRBD1, 6 bases. Trimming pared 3 bases from V and 3 bases from J, leaving 15 bases between. The CDR3 extends over 15 amino acids. Germline CDR1 SEHNR, CDR2 FQNEAQ (reference sequence). CDR3 amino acids: CASSLIAGADYEQYF. The DNA for the CDR3 is TGTGCCAGCAGCTTGATTGCAGGGGCAGACTACGAGCAGTACTTC.

V gene TRBV6-5 combines with J gene TRBJ1-1; the D gene is possibly TRBD1 (5 bases). The CDR3 runs to 14 residues. Germline assignment: CDR1 MNHEY and CDR2 SVGAGI. The ends were cut back, 1 base at V and 11 bases at J, with 17 bases in the middle. The CDR3 DNA reads TGTGCCAGCAGTTACTTCATGGGCAGGGTCTGGGCTTTCTTT. Its protein product is CASSYFMGRVWAFF.

CDR3 in amino acids: CASSPGTSGSPRELFF. The CDR3 DNA sequence: TGTGCCAGCAGTCCCGGGACTAGCGGGAGTCCCAGGGAGCTGTTTTTT. The chain couples TRBV27 to TRBJ2-2, with 14 bases that match TRBD2. V trimming: 5 bases; J trimming: 9 bases; junction bases outside the gene matches: 8. CDR1 and CDR2 from the germline V gene are MNHEY and SMNVEV (reference sequence). The CDR3 consists of 16 residues.

This rearrangement joins TRBV2 to TRBJ2-7, with D perhaps TRBD2 (6 bases). Trimming left V 7 bases short and J 8 bases short, with 18 bases between. From germline, CDR1 is SNHLY and CDR2 FYNNEI. The CDR3 totals 13 residues. CDR3: CASTQTSGQKQYF. As DNA, the CDR3 is TGTGCCAGCACTCAGACTAGTGGGCAGAAGCAGTACTTC.

J is TRBJ2-5 and V is TRBV5-1, with unresolved D. In germline, CDR1 is SGHRS, CDR2 YFSETQ. V shed 2 bases and J shed 9 bases, with 14 bases lying between them. This CDR3 is built from 13 residues. The CDR3 DNA follows: TGCGCCAGCAGCTTCTCCGGAGTCTTGGCCCAGTACTTC. Amino acids: CASSFSGVLAQYF.

J is TRBJ2-2 and V is TRBV12-5; 10 nucleotides agree with TRBD1. With V trimmed by 5 bases and J by 4 bases, 10 bases remained unmatched. The CDR3 has 17 residues. Per germline, CDR1 LGHNT and CDR2 FRNRAP. The CDR3 region has the DNA TGTGCTAGTGGTCTGACCGGGACAGGGGTATCCACCGGGGAGCTGTTTTTT. Translated, it gives CASGLTGTGVSTGELFF.

This clone turned up a few times. The chain links TRBV5-4 to TRBJ2-7, with TRBD1 identical over 9 bases. Germline CDR1 reads SGHNT; CDR2 reads YYREEE (reference sequence). The V and J ends lost 4 bases and 1 base, in that order; junction bases with no gene match: 9. The CDR3 consists of 16 residues. As DNA, the CDR3 is TGTGCCAGCAGCGGTATACGACAGGGGGAGTCCTACGAGCAGTACTTC. It specifies CASSGIRQGESYEQYF.

The table lists this clone with many counts. The V call is TRBV6-5, the J call TRBJ1-2, with TRBD1 matching 8 bases. Trimming cost V 7 bases and J 8 bases; bases outside gene matches: 9. The CDR3 totals 13 residues. Germline V gene lookup returns CDR1 MNHEY and CDR2 SVGAGI. The CDR3 sequence is CASTHRTGWGYTF. The CDR3 nucleotides read TGTGCCAGCACTCACAGGACAGGGTGGGGCTACACCTTC.

This chain uses TRBV5-4 with TRBJ1-5; TRBD1 aligns across 10 bases. The germline CDR1 and CDR2 sequences are SGHNT and YYREEE (reference sequence). The CDR3 is 16 residues long. Losses at the gene ends were 1 base for V and 5 bases for J; bases not matched to a gene: 6. The CDR3 spells CASSLWTGGTHQPQHF. The CDR3 DNA is TGTGCCAGCAGCTTGTGGACAGGGGGAACCCATCAGCCCCAGCATTTT.

V gene TRBV9 combines with J gene TRBJ2-1; 11 positions match TRBD2. The CDR3 is 17 residues long. V was pared by 4 bases and J by 8 bases, with 14 bases of the junction left unmatched. Looked up from germline, CDR1 is SGDLS and CDR2 is YYNGEE. The CDR3 bases are TGTGCCAGCAGCATAACCGGGACTAGCGGAACATTCGATGAGCAGTTCTTC. Protein: CASSITGTSGTFDEQFF.

This clone was seen more than once but under ten times. The chain's CDR3 is CASSDIGRGSNQPQHF. The CDR3 region has the DNA TGTGCCAGCAGTGATATTGGCAGGGGGAGCAATCAGCCCCAGCATTTT. The chain links TRBV2 to TRBJ1-5, with 7 bases identical to TRBD1. Germline lookup yields CDR1 SNHLY and CDR2 FYNNEI. This CDR3 comprises 16 residues. The V gene end was trimmed by 3 bases and the J gene end by 1 base; junction bases not matched to a gene: 6.

This clone was detected once. The chain is built from TRBV4-3 and TRBJ1-5; D is ambiguous. This CDR3 is 21 amino acids long. Germline CDR1 reads LGHNA; CDR2 reads YSLEER. The V and J ends lost 0 bases and 5 bases respectively, with 29 bases between them. The CDR3 region is CASSQDAAGGSPFSTYQPQHF. As DNA, the CDR3 is TGCGCCAGCAGCCAAGACGCGGCGGGAGGCTCCCCATTTTCGACTTATCAGCCCCAGCATTTT.

The rearrangement uses TRBV21-1 and TRBJ2-5; the D call TRBD2 from the table was never checked on the DNA. TRBV21-1 counts as a pseudogene. The CDR3 loop spans 15 amino acids. CDR3 coding DNA: TGTGCCAGCAGCAAAGGCGGGAGTGGTCAAGAGACCCAGTACTTC. Residues: CASSKGGSGQETQYF.

The chain joins TRBV28 to TRBJ1-2, with a possible D match to TRBD1 (5 bases). The CDR3 sequence is 12 residues long. Germline CDR1 reads MDHEN; CDR2 reads SYDVKM. V was shortened by 4 bases and J by 5 bases, with 8 bases between the two germline ends. The CDR3 loop reads CASSSGFYGYTF. CDR3 in DNA: TGTGCCAGCAGTTCAGGGTTTTATGGCTACACCTTC.

This clone is judged medium-sized. The chain joins TRBV4-2 to TRBJ2-3; 10 bases are a match to TRBD2. Trimming at V came to 0 bases and at J to 14 bases, leaving 14 bases not matched to a gene. The CDR3 sequence is 16 residues long. Germline CDR1 LGHNA, CDR2 YNFKEQ. CDR3 loop: CASSQETSGTPSEAYF. The CDR3, as DNA: TGTGCCAGCAGCCAAGAAACTAGCGGGACTCCCAGTGAGGCGTATTTT.

The chain employs TRBV27 and TRBJ1-2; 11 positions agree with TRBD1. The length of the CDR3 is 16 residues. Germline V gene lookup returns CDR1 MNHEY and CDR2 SMNVEV (reference sequence). V gave up 6 bases and J gave up 4 bases; unmatched junction bases: 10. The CDR3 DNA is TGTGCCAGCAGAAGGACAGGGGGCGCGAGGGGCTATGGCTACACCTTC. Translating gives CASRRTGGARGYGYTF.

This chain uses TRBV10-1 with TRBJ2-6; D is ambiguous. Germline V gene lookup returns CDR1 WNHNN and CDR2 SYGVQD (reference sequence). The CDR3 totals 13 residues. V lost 3 bases, J lost 3 bases, and 3 bases lay in between. This CDR3 reads CASSDNGANVLTF. The CDR3 DNA is TGCGCCAGCAGTGATAATGGGGCCAACGTCCTGACTTTC.

The chain links TRBV25-1 to TRBJ2-3; 7 nucleotides match TRBD1. Trimming cost V 1 base and J 4 bases; bases outside gene matches: 8. The CDR3 length is 16 residues. Germline V gene sequence: CDR1 MGHDK, CDR2 SYGVNS. The CDR3 sequence: CASSELQGGEADTQYF. The CDR3 nucleotides read TGTGCCAGCAGTGAATTACAAGGGGGCGAGGCAGATACGCAGTATTTT.

V usage is TRBV6-1 and J usage is TRBJ2-4; TRBD2 matches 7 bases. With 1 base clipped from V and 8 bases from J, the junction kept 8 bases outside the gene matches. Per the germline V gene, CDR1 is MNHNS and CDR2 is SASEGT. The CDR3 runs 15 residues. The CDR3 nucleotides are TGTGCCAGCAGTGAAGGCCCCATCCGGGGGGACATTCAGTACTTC. Its translation: CASSEGPIRGDIQYF.

This chain joins TRBV6-5 and TRBJ2-5; TRBD1 matches 10 bases. The J call could be wrong; TRBJ2-7 is a better fit for the DNA end. The CDR3 consists of 14 residues. The germline V gene encodes CDR1 MNHEY and CDR2 SVGAGI. CDR3 amino acids: CASSPGTGAIEQYF. In DNA, the CDR3 is TGTGCCAGCAGCCCCGGGACAGGGGCAATCGAGCAGTACTTC.

The chain links TRBV15 to TRBJ1-2, with D tentatively TRBD1 (6 bases). The CDR3 length is 17 residues. Germline CDR1 and CDR2: LNHNV and YYDKDF (reference sequence). V lost 0 bases, J lost 7 bases, and 21 bases lay in between. The chain's CDR3 is CATSREGGGLTTAGYTF. In nucleotides, the CDR3 is TGTGCCACCAGCAGAGAGGGGGGGGGCTTGACGACGGCTGGCTACACCTTC.